One sample yielded the 8 T cell receptor beta chains listed below, sequenced in a study of blood T cells in healthy people across ages. A sample-barcoded 5' primer and a J-beta primer mix were used in a second PCR of roughly 6 to 11 cycles. TCRdb redid the calling of the 5' RACE reads with MiXCR, one entry per CDR3 protein. The table lists under 2 million distinct CDR3 sequences, 34% of them singletons, with roughly 12% in the top ten. The specimen sequenced was blood. All receptors come from a woman in her 30s in good health.

J is TRBJ2-3 and V is TRBV7-8; D is perhaps TRBD2 (6 bases). CDR1 and CDR2 from the germline V gene are SGHVS and FQNEAQ. There are 14 residues in the CDR3. The V gene lost 4 bases and the J gene lost 6 bases, with 14 bases spanning the gap. In DNA, the CDR3 is TGTGCCAGCAGCTCCCGGGACTCCCGCGATACGCAGTATTTT. Translation gives CASSSRDSRDTQYF.

This clonotype was seen more than once but under ten times. The rearrangement joins TRBV3-1 to TRBJ2-1, with D hard to call. This CDR3 has 14 residues. CDR1 and CDR2 from the germline V gene are LGHDT and YNNKEL (reference sequence). V was pared by 1 base and J by 3 bases, with 7 bases between. CDR3 DNA: TGTGCCAGCAGCCAAGTTTGGGGCTACAATGAGCAGTTCTTC. It specifies CASSQVWGYNEQFF.

This clonotype was seen at least ten times. CDR3 nucleotides: TGCGCCAGCAGCGTACAGGGTACAGATACGCAGTATTTT. Amino acid sequence: CASSVQGTDTQYF. The chain is built from TRBV5-1 and TRBJ2-3, with D possibly matching TRBD1 (6 bases). The CDR3 sequence is 13 residues long. Trimming left V 4 bases short and J 3 bases short, with 9 bases between. Germline assignment: CDR1 SGHRS and CDR2 YFSETQ. Variable domain in full (rest from reference TRBV5-1 and TRBJ2-3): KAGVTQTPRYLIKTRGQQVTLSCSPISGHRSVSWYQQTPGQGLQFLFEYFSETQRNKGNFPGRFSGRQFSNSRSEMNVSTLELGDSALYLCASSVQGTDTQYFGPGTRLTVL.

This clonotype occurred a few times. The chain has TRBV20-1 and TRBJ1-4; 10 bases fit TRBD1. Germline CDR1 is DFQATT and CDR2 is SNEGSKA (reference sequence). The ends lost 6 bases at V and 0 bases at J; junction bases unmatched: 4. The CDR3 runs to 15 residues. CDR3 nucleotide sequence: TGCAGTGCCAGGGACAGGGGAGCAACTAATGAAAAACTGTTTTTT. It encodes CSARDRGATNEKLFF.

Many counts were recorded for this clonotype. V and J are TRBV4-1 and TRBJ2-5; D is unclear. The germline V gene encodes CDR1 MGHRA and CDR2 YSYEKL. V gave up 2 bases and J gave up 5 bases, with 12 bases separating them. This CDR3 has 14 amino acids. The CDR3 DNA sequence: TGCGCCAGCAGCCAAACGGGCCCGAGGGAGACCCAGTACTTC. It encodes CASSQTGPRETQYF.

This clonotype was recorded many times. The V call is TRBV6-5, the J call TRBJ2-7; tentative D call: TRBD2 (5 bases). Trimming stripped 0 bases from V and 7 bases from J, with 16 bases between. Germline V lookup: CDR1 MNHEY, CDR2 SVGAGI. This CDR3 has 15 amino acids. DNA for the CDR3: TGTGCCAGCAGTTACTCGCCCACGAGGTCGGGGGAGCAGTACTTC. It codes for CASSYSPTRSGEQYF.

This clonotype has just a few counts. V gene TRBV10-3 combines with J gene TRBJ2-5; TRBD2 aligns across 7 bases. Losses at the gene ends were 6 bases for V and 5 bases for J; bases not matched to a gene: 15. Germline V gene sequence: CDR1 ENHRY, CDR2 SYGVKD. The CDR3 sequence is 16 residues long. Written as DNA, the CDR3 is TGTGCCATCAGCTCCCCTCCGGGGGGAATGGGGGAGACCCAGTACTTC. Its protein product is CAISSPPGGMGETQYF.

The genes are TRBV20-1 and TRBJ2-2; D gene uncertain. The CDR3 contains 13 residues. CDR1 is DFQATT and CDR2 is SNEGSKA in the germline V gene (reference sequence). The germline V and J ends were trimmed by 5 bases and 0 bases, with 7 bases remaining between them. The CDR3 coding sequence is TGCAGTGCTGGAGCGCCGAACACCGGGGAGCTGTTTTTT. The encoded protein is CSAGAPNTGELFF.